This TCR beta chain was sequenced in a study of blood T cells in healthy people across ages. Combining a sample-barcoded 5' primer with a J-beta primer mix, a second PCR ran for 7 to 11 cycles. From the 5' RACE reads, TCRdb called clonotypes with MiXCR, one entry per CDR3 protein. The data show approximately 1,000,000 distinct CDR3 sequences, roughly 45% seen once. Study results and limitations: The long-lived group displayed more naive CD4+ cells, plus higher diversity, than the aged donors did. Across the age range, TCR beta diversity per million T cells fell in a roughly linear way.

Details on this clonotype: Its antigen is unknown.

Germline V lookup: CDR1 DFQATT, CDR2 SNEGSKA (reference sequence). The CDR3 has 15 residues. V was pared by 6 bases and J by 1 base, with 18 bases between. The study isolated at least 7 million PBMCs from each sample. The sequence came from a woman aged 55-69 years in good health. Sequenced input: blood. The chain combines TRBV20-1 with TRBJ2-5; D is possibly TRBD2 (5 bases). The CDR3 nucleotides read TGCAGTGCCGGACCCGGGTGGACTTTCCAAGAGACCCAGTACTTC. Residues: CSAGPGWTFQETQYF.